The text below deals with one T cell receptor (beta chain). The antigen is unknown. Using immunoSEQ multiplex PCR, the repertoire was profiled, and TCRdb retains in-frame clones only, with some absent. Of 5,000 to 7,000 clones detected, 20% to 25% appear once; the ten largest clones hold about 10%. Treatment noted: randomized to nivolumab then ipilimumab (arm A) or the reverse (arm B). Trimming stripped 8 bases from V and 5 bases from J, with 18 bases between. The germline V gene encodes CDR1 WSHSY and CDR2 SAAADI. This CDR3 region has 14 residues. The data were taken from a study of sequential checkpoint blockade in melanoma. Study-level background: TCRβ was sequenced from DNA of about 96 pretreatment tumors. Matched biopsies came pretreatment and at week 13 for about 24 patients.

Study-wide results and limits: Pretreatment TIL clonality tracked with response in the nivolumab-first arm.

This sequence joins TRBV10-2 and TRBJ1-2; no clear D. The TCR originated in a human donor with melanoma. Sequencing was performed on tumor tissue (inferred from file names), taken from a patient given nivolumab and ipilimumab in sequence. CDR3 nucleotide sequence: TGCGCCAGCGTCCGGGCCCTTCAATCGTATGGCTACACCTTC. Residues: CASVRALQSYGYTF.